A single T cell receptor beta chain is shown here with its context. Its target is not known. A much larger clone lies one base from this, so it may be a read error. CDR3 length equals 17 residues. Germline CDR1 is SGHDT and CDR2 is YYEEEE. V dropped 4 bases and J dropped 0; count of bases not matched to a gene: 9. The time point: newly diagnosed GD, antithyroid drugs for less than 3 months. PBMC-extracted RNA yielded the TCR library. This record belongs to a study of regulatory T cells in long-lasting Graves disease. Findings of the study overall: Persistent Graves' patients had lower TCR diversity than newly diagnosed ones. Persistent disease was associated with favored TRBV28 usage and with favored use of TRBJ1-2 and TRBJ2-5.

Construction of TCR beta libraries relied on iRepertoire HTBI primers and on Arm-PCR targeting CDR3 regions. MiXCR was run by TCRdb on the multiplex PCR reads, yielding one entry per CDR3 protein. The sample includes approximately 270,000 distinct CDR3 sequences, around 18% of them seen just once. The same data also contributed to another study, on T cells in Graves' hyperthyroidism and ophthalmopathy. That source adds: A lack of ophthalmopathy progression within 18 months defined stable Graves' hyperthyroidism. Ophthalmopathy cases were set apart from stable hyperthyroidism by a 13 V-J model.

V gene TRBV5-6 combines with J gene TRBJ1-4, with TRBD1 matching over 7 bases. The TCR sequence derives from a woman in her twenties or thirties with Graves disease. The sequenced sample was peripheral blood mononuclear cells (PBMCs), obtained at new diagnosis, from a patient treated with antithyroid drugs. CDR3 region: CASSLWTGPATNEKLFF. CDR3 in DNA: TGTGCCAGCAGCCTCTGGACAGGACCTGCAACTAATGAAAAACTGTTTTTT.